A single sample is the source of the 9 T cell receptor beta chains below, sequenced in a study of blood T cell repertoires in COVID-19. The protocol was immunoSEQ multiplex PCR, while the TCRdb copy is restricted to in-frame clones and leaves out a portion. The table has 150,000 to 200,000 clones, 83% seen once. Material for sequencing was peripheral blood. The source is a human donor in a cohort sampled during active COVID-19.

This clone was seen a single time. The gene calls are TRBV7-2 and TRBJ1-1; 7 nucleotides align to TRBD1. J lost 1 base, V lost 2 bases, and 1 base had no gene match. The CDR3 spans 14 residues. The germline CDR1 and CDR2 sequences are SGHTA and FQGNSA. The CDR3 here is CASSLRDRNTEAFF. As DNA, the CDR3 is TGTGCCAGCAGCTTAAGGGACAGGAACACTGAAGCTTTCTTT.

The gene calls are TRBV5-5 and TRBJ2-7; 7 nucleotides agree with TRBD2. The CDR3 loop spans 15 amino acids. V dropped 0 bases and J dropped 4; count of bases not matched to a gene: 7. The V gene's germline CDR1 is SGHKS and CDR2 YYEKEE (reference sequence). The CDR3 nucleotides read TGTGCCAGCAGCTTGGCGTCGCGGGAGTTGTACGAGCAGTACTTC. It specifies CASSLASRELYEQYF.

The CDR3 nucleotides read TGTGCCAGCAGTTACTCTCCCCTAGCGGACAAAAACATTCAGTACTTC. This codes for CASSYSPLADKNIQYF. The genes are TRBV6-6 and TRBJ2-4; 7 nucleotides line up with TRBD2. Germline values: CDR1 MNHNY, CDR2 SVGAGI (reference sequence). The CDR3 consists of 16 residues. The junction had 5 bases not matched to a gene; V was cut back by 0 bases and J by 3 bases.

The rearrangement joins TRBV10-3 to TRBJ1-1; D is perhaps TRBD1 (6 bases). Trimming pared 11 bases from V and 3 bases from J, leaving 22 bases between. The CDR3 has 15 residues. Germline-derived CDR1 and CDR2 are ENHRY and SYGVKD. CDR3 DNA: TGTGCCTCCCGAGGGAGGGGGTCGACGGACACTGAAGCTTTCTTT. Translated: CASRGRGSTDTEAFF.

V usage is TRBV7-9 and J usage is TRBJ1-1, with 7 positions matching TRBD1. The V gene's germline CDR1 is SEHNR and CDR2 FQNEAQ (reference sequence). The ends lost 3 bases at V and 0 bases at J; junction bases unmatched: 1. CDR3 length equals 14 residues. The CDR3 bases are TGTGCCAGCAGCTTGGGACAGCTGAACACTGAAGCTTTCTTT. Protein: CASSLGQLNTEAFF. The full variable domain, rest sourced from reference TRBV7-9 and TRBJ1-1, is DTGVSQNPRHKITKRGQNVTFRCDPISEHNRLYWYRQTLGQGPEFLTYFQNEAQLEKSRLLSDRFSAERPKGSFSTLEIQRTEQGDSAMYLCASSLGQLNTEAFFGQGTRLTVV.

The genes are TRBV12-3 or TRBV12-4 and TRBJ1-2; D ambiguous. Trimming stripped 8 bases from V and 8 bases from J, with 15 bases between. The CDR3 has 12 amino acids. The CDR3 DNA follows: TGTGCCAGCCTTACTCAGGCCGGCGGCTACACCTTC. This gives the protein CASLTQAGGYTF.

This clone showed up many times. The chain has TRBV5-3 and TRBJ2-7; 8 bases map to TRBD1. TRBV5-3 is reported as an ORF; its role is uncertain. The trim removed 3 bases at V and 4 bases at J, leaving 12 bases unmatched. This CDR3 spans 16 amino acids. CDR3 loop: CARSSKNRTGTYEQYF. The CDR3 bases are TGTGCCAGAAGCTCCAAGAATAGGACAGGGACGTACGAGCAGTACTTC.

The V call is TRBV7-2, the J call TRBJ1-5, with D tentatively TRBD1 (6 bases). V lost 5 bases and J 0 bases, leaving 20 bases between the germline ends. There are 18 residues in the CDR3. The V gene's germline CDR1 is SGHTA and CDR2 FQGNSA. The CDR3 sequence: CASSPRNLRGYSNQPQHF. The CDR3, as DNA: TGTGCCAGCAGCCCCCGCAACCTCAGGGGATATAGCAATCAGCCCCAGCATTTT.

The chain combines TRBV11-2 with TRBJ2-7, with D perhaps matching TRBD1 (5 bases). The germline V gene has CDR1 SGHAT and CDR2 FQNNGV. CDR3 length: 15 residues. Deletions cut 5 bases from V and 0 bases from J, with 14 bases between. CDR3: CASSNTGASSYEQYF. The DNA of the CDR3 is TGTGCCAGCAGCAACACAGGTGCGAGCTCCTACGAGCAGTACTTC.